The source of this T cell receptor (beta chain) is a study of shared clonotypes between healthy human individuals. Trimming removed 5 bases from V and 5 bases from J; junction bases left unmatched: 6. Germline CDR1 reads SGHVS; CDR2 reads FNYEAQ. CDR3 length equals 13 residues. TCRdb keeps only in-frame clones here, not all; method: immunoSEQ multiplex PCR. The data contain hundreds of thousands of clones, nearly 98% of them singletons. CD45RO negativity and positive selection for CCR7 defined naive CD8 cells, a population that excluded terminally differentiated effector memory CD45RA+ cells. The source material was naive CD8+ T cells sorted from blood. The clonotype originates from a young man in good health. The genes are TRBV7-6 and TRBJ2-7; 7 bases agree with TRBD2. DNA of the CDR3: TGTGCCAGCAGCCTTGGACGGGGGGACGAGCAGTACTTC. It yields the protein CASSLGRGDEQYF.